This TCR beta chain was retrieved from a study of identical twins. The cDNA had a unique molecular identifier and a template-switch universal primer site. TCRdb reprocessed the 5' RACE reads with MiXCR, giving one entry per CDR3 protein. This sample carries roughly 770,000 distinct CDR3 sequences, 15% to 20% of them seen once, and the ten largest clones take roughly 14%. This CDR3 comprises 17 residues. Trimming took 1 base from V and 1 from J; bases not matched to a gene: 8. Germline CDR1 and CDR2: LGHNA and YNFKEQ. This sample also belongs to another study, concerning T cells expressing NK-cell markers.

This chain uses TRBV4-2 with TRBJ2-3, with 7 bases identical to TRBD2. The sample taken for sequencing was PBMCs. The receptor was isolated from a woman aged 18 to 35 in good health. CDR3 coding DNA: TGTGCCAGCAGCCAAGGCCTAGCGGAATGGGGCACAGATACGCAGTATTTT. Encoded protein: CASSQGLAEWGTDTQYF.